This T cell receptor (beta chain) was found in a study of T cell repertoires in cytomegalovirus infection. Study summary: Indicated by public TCR beta signatures were CMV infection and matching HLA type. Study results and caveats: Dominant in the ex vivo response were TCR beta clonotypes restricted by HLA-C and specific for CMV. Cumulative public TCR beta family frequency identified CMV carriers with the relevant HLA.

This clonotype was seen a handful of times. The antigen is not known. From the reads, TCRdb called clonotypes with MiXCR, one entry per CDR3 protein. The data contain around 900,000 distinct CDR3 sequences, around 30% of them singletons. The specimen comprised cultured CD8+ T cells from PBMCs, sampled from culture after CMV antigen stimulation. The receptor was isolated from a human donor in good health (CMV status not recorded). Some clones in this sample may be carry-over from other donors' samples.

CDR3 DNA: TGTGCCAGCAGTTTTTCGAATACGCAGTATTTT. It codes for CASSFSNTQYF. The chain has TRBV28 and TRBJ2-3; D is undetermined. The CDR3 has 11 amino acids. CDR1 and CDR2 (germline): MDHEN, SYDVKM. Trimming took off 3 bases at V and 7 bases at J, with 5 bases between the two ends.